A single sample is the source of the 21 T cell receptor beta chains below, sequenced in a study of blood T cell repertoires in COVID-19. Repertoires were generated with immunoSEQ multiplex PCR, while TCRdb's copy carries only in-frame clones and drops some. Among about 200,000 clones listed, about 86% were seen once. Sequenced: PBMCs or T cells enriched from blood (not recorded which). Receptor source: a woman between 40 and 50 years old with acute COVID-19.

The rearrangement uses TRBV18 and TRBJ2-4, with D tentatively TRBD1 (8 bases). The CDR3 covers 12 residues. Germline CDR1 is KGHSH and CDR2 is LQKENI. V was shortened by 2 bases and J by 11 bases, with 10 bases between the two germline ends. CDR3 sequence: CASSPTGGVQYF. DNA of the CDR3: TGTGCCAGCTCACCAACAGGGGGGGTTCAGTACTTC. Supplemented by reference TRBV18 and TRBJ2-4, the full variable domain reads NAGVMQNPRHLVRRRGQEARLRCSPMKGHSHVYWYRQLPEEGLKFMVYLQKENIIDESGMPKERFSAEFPKEGPSILRIQQVVRGDSAAYFCASSPTGGVQYFGAGTRLSVL.

The rearrangement joins TRBV30 to TRBJ1-3; tentatively, D is TRBD1 (6 bases). Germline V gives CDR1 GTSNPN, CDR2 SVGIG (reference sequence). V lost 1 base, J lost 2 bases, and 9 bases lay in between. The CDR3 extends over 14 amino acids. The DNA of the CDR3 is TGTGCCTGGAGTGGGGCAGGGGCTGGAAACACCATATATTTT. Translated, it gives CAWSGAGAGNTIYF.

The J gene is TRBJ2-7, the V gene TRBV19, with TRBD1 matching over 7 bases. V was clipped by 4 bases and J by 1 base; unmatched bases: 13. CDR3 length: 17 amino acids. CDR1 and CDR2 from the germline V gene are LNHDA and SQIVND (reference sequence). Here the CDR3 reads CASSTPSAGQASYEQYF. The CDR3 bases are TGTGCCAGTAGTACTCCCTCCGCCGGACAGGCGTCCTACGAGCAGTACTTC.

The chain carries TRBV3-1 (or the pseudogene TRBV3-2) and TRBJ2-5, with D unresolved. Deletions cut 1 base from V and 9 bases from J, with 9 bases between. The CDR3 contains 12 residues. Germline V gives CDR1 LGHDT, CDR2 YNNKEL (reference sequence). This CDR3 reads CASSQGMAAQYF. The CDR3 coding sequence is TGTGCCAGCAGCCAAGGGATGGCGGCCCAGTACTTC.

This chain links TRBV7-9 with TRBJ1-5, with 9 nucleotides matching TRBD1. The CDR3 has 18 residues. Germline V lookup: CDR1 SEHNR, CDR2 FQNEAQ (reference sequence). V gave up 5 bases and J gave up 0 bases; unmatched junction bases: 11. CDR3 coding DNA: TGTGCCAGCAGCCGTTCGGGACAGGGTGGAATTAGCAATCAGCCCCAGCATTTT. This codes for CASSRSGQGGISNQPQHF.

This chain's CDR3 is CASSARGDRGLDTQYF. The CDR3 DNA reads as TGTGCCAGCAGCGCTAGGGGGGACAGGGGGCTAGATACGCAGTATTTT. This rearrangement joins TRBV9 to TRBJ2-3; 12 nucleotides match TRBD1. Germline values: CDR1 SGDLS, CDR2 YYNGEE. Losses at the gene ends were 3 bases for V and 5 bases for J; bases not matched to a gene: 7. The CDR3 runs 16 residues.

The chain recombines TRBV5-1 with TRBJ2-5; TRBD2 is a possible D gene (5 bases). V was trimmed by 0 bases and J by 4 bases, leaving 7 bases between them. The CDR3 spans 13 residues. CDR1 and CDR2 from the germline V gene are SGHRS and YFSETQ. The CDR3 DNA sequence: TGCGCCAGCAGCTTGGGAGCGGTAGAGACCCAGTACTTC. This sequence encodes CASSLGAVETQYF.

This chain uses TRBV12-3 or TRBV12-4 with TRBJ1-2; D is unclear. Trimming left V 6 bases short and J 4 bases short, with 12 bases between. The CDR3 is 13 amino acids. CDR3 region: CASSPLGRYGYTF. The CDR3 bases are TGTGCCAGCAGCCCCCTGGGCCGCTATGGCTACACCTTC.

J is TRBJ2-4 and V is TRBV7-6; 10 positions agree with TRBD1. V lost 0 bases to trimming and J lost 7 bases; unmatched junction nucleotides: 9. Germline assignment: CDR1 SGHVS and CDR2 FNYEAQ. The CDR3 runs 17 residues. CDR3 in DNA: TGTGCCAGCAGCTTAGCGCCGGGACAGGGGATTGGGAACATTCAGTACTTC. Translation gives CASSLAPGQGIGNIQYF. The full variable domain, its missing parts supplied by reference TRBV7-6 and TRBJ2-4, is GAGVSQSPRYKVTKRGQDVALRCDPISGHVSLYWYRQALGQGPEFLTYFNYEAQQDKSGLPNDRFSAERPEGSISTLTIQRTEQRDSAMYRCASSLAPGQGIGNIQYFGAGTRLSVL.

The V gene is TRBV30, the J gene TRBJ1-1; D is possibly TRBD1 (6 bases). Germline V lookup: CDR1 GTSNPN, CDR2 SVGIG (reference sequence). The CDR3 sequence is 13 residues long. V was cut by 4 bases and J by 0 bases, with 9 bases left in between. CDR3: CAWTGAVNTEAFF. The CDR3 DNA reads as TGTGCCTGGACAGGGGCAGTGAACACTGAAGCTTTCTTT.

The gene calls are TRBV6-5 and TRBJ2-5; 7 bases fit TRBD1. From germline, CDR1 is MNHEY and CDR2 SVGAGI. V shed 2 bases, J shed 5 bases, and the junction held 5 bases outside the gene matches. This CDR3 is 14 amino acids long. The CDR3 sequence: CASSYRQGRETQYF. CDR3 DNA sequence: TGTGCCAGCAGTTACAGACAGGGAAGGGAGACCCAGTACTTC.

The chain is built from TRBV11-3 and TRBJ2-1; D is possibly TRBD1 (5 bases). CDR1 is SGHNT, CDR2 YENEEA, per germline. The V gene lost 1 base and the J gene lost 6 bases, with 10 bases spanning the gap. The CDR3 extends over 14 amino acids. In nucleotides, the CDR3 is TGTGCCAGCAGCTTAGGGGGCGAGGTCAATGAGCAGTTCTTC. Protein: CASSLGGEVNEQFF. The variable domain in full, completed from reference TRBV11-3 and TRBJ2-1, reads EAGVVQSPRYKIIEKKQPVAFWCNPISGHNTLYWYLQNLGQGPELLIRYENEEAVDDSQLPKDRFSAERLKGVDSTLKIQPAELGDSAVYLCASSLGGEVNEQFFGPGTRLTVL.

The V gene is TRBV12-2, the J gene TRBJ1-3; TRBD1, the table's D call, lacks a check against the DNA. TRBV12-2 is flagged as a pseudogene. The CDR3 runs 15 residues. The CDR3 reads CASRLERTGANTIYF. CDR3 bases: TGTGCAAGTCGCTTAGAAAGGACAGGGGCCAACACCATATATTTT.

V gene TRBV4-2 combines with J gene TRBJ2-3, with TRBD2 matching 11 bases. CDR3 size: 18 residues. V dropped 0 bases and J dropped 6; count of bases not matched to a gene: 11. The germline CDR1 and CDR2 sequences are LGHNA and YNFKEQ. The CDR3 loop reads CASSQETIAGGLMDTQYF. The CDR3 DNA reads TGTGCCAGCAGCCAAGAGACGATAGCGGGAGGGTTGATGGATACGCAGTATTTT.

J is TRBJ1-2 and V is TRBV12-5, with no clear D. This CDR3 has 14 amino acids. V shed 6 bases and J shed 0 bases, with 11 bases lying between them. Germline CDR1 is LGHNT and CDR2 is FRNRAP. As DNA, the CDR3 is TGTGCTAGTGGCGACGGAACAGCTAACTATGGCTACACCTTC. Amino acids: CASGDGTANYGYTF.

In DNA form, the CDR3 reads TGTGCCTGGAGTGTAGGGACAGGGAGCACAGATACGCAGTATTTT. Its protein product is CAWSVGTGSTDTQYF. This rearrangement joins TRBV30 to TRBJ2-3; 9 nucleotides match TRBD1. CDR3 size: 15 residues. Losses at the gene ends were 0 bases for V and 0 bases for J; bases not matched to a gene: 1. Germline V CDR1 and CDR2: GTSNPN, SVGIG (reference sequence).

CDR3: CASSPPEHNEQFF. In DNA, the CDR3 is TGTGCCAGCAGTCCACCGGAGCACAATGAGCAGTTCTTC. The gene calls are TRBV28 and TRBJ2-1; no clear D gene. The CDR3 runs to 13 residues. The V gene's germline CDR1 is MDHEN and CDR2 SYDVKM. Trimming took 5 bases from V and 5 from J, leaving 10 bases between them.

This clone was observed a few times. This rearrangement joins TRBV5-8 to TRBJ2-1, with 10 bases lining up with TRBD2. Trimming took 4 bases from V and 1 from J; bases not matched to a gene: 2. Germline CDR1 and CDR2: SGHTS and YDEGEE. The CDR3 extends over 15 amino acids. The CDR3 loop is CASSAGLASYNEQFF. As DNA, the CDR3 is TGTGCCAGCAGCGCGGGACTAGCGTCCTACAATGAGCAGTTCTTC.

The rearrangement uses TRBV5-4 and TRBJ2-1; 8 nucleotides agree with TRBD2. V dropped 4 bases and J dropped 0; count of bases not matched to a gene: 3. Germline lookup yields CDR1 SGHNT and CDR2 YYREEE (reference sequence). This CDR3 is built from 15 residues. In DNA, the CDR3 is TGTGCCAGCAGCACTGGACTAGCCTCCTACAATGAGCAGTTCTTC. This sequence encodes CASSTGLASYNEQFF.

The chain joins TRBV7-9 to TRBJ2-7, with D unresolved. The germline V gene encodes CDR1 SEHNR and CDR2 FQNEAQ (reference sequence). The length of the CDR3 is 14 residues. Trimming removed 4 bases at V and 2 bases at J, with 12 bases between. The CDR3: CASSSVGLTYEQYF. Written as DNA, the CDR3 is TGTGCCAGCAGCTCCGTGGGCCTGACCTACGAGCAGTACTTC.

J is TRBJ1-1 and V is TRBV6-2 or TRBV6-3; no reliable D call. Germline V gene lookup returns CDR1 MNHEY and CDR2 SVGEGT. This CDR3 contains 16 residues. Trimming pared 5 bases from V and 3 bases from J, leaving 19 bases between. Written as DNA, the CDR3 is TGTGCCAGCAGTCCCGCGCTCGGGGAAGGTGACACTGAAGCTTTCTTT. Its protein is CASSPALGEGDTEAFF.